The 15 T cell receptor beta chains below come from one sample, sequenced in a study of yellow fever vaccine responses in identical twins. In TCRdb, the RT-PCR reads were re-called with MiXCR into one record per CDR3 protein. The sample carries about 9,000 distinct CDR3 sequences, approximately 88% recorded once. The source material was T cells from blood (PBMCs), unsorted or a sorted subset (not recorded which), sampled before or after yellow fever vaccination (not recorded which). The origin of the receptors is a young woman who received the yellow fever vaccine.

This clonotype came up a few times. V gene TRBV13 combines with J gene TRBJ2-1; D is tentatively TRBD1 or TRBD2 (5 bases each). This CDR3 has 15 amino acids. Looked up from germline, CDR1 is PRHDT and CDR2 is FYEKMQ (reference sequence). Deletions cut 8 bases from V and 4 bases from J, with 18 bases between. The CDR3 sequence is CASSRITRQYNEQFF. The DNA of the CDR3 is TGTGCCAGCTCGCGCATCACTAGACAGTACAATGAGCAGTTCTTC. Looking up the rest from reference TRBV13 and TRBJ2-1 gives the full variable domain: AAGVIQSPRHLIKEKRETATLKCYPIPRHDTVYWYQQGPGQDPQFLISFYEKMQSDKGSIPDRFSAQQFSDYHSELNMSSLELGDSALYFCASSRITRQYNEQFFGPGTRLTVL.

The chain joins TRBV29-1 to TRBJ1-1; D perhaps matches TRBD1 (6 bases). The CDR3 runs 12 residues. V gave up 0 bases and J gave up 4 bases, with 6 bases separating them. CDR1 and CDR2 (germline): SQVTM, ANQGSEA. CDR3 region: CSVEDRGTEAFF. The CDR3 bases are TGCAGCGTTGAAGACAGGGGCACTGAAGCTTTCTTT.

This chain joins TRBV4-1 and TRBJ2-5, with a weak D call TRBD2 (6 bases). Germline loops: CDR1 MGHRA, CDR2 YSYEKL. CDR3 size: 15 residues. Trimming took 1 base from V and 5 from J, leaving 14 bases between them. The CDR3, as DNA: TGCGCCAGCAGCCAAGGCCAGGCTGCGGGGGAGACCCAGTACTTC. The encoded protein is CASSQGQAAGETQYF.

This rearrangement joins TRBV20-1 to TRBJ1-4; D gene uncertain. V was cut by 5 bases and J by 13 bases, with 20 bases left in between. The germline V gene has CDR1 DFQATT and CDR2 SNEGSKA (reference sequence). The CDR3 has 13 amino acids. This CDR3 reads CSAPGPSGVGLFF. The DNA for the CDR3 is TGCAGTGCTCCCGGGCCATCCGGCGTTGGACTGTTTTTT.

This chain joins TRBV28 and TRBJ1-1; D perhaps matches TRBD1 (5 bases). The CDR3 covers 14 residues. V was shortened by 1 base and J by 3 bases, with 9 bases between the two germline ends. CDR1 and CDR2 from the germline V gene are MDHEN and SYDVKM. CDR3 in amino acids: CASSLYRIDTEAFF. DNA for the CDR3: TGTGCCAGCAGTTTATACAGGATAGACACTGAAGCTTTCTTT. Supplemented by reference TRBV28 and TRBJ1-1, the full variable domain reads DVKVTQSSRYLVKRTGEKVFLECVQDMDHENMFWYRQDPGLGLRLIYFSYDVKMKEKGDIPEGYSVSREKKERFSLILESASTNQTSMYLCASSLYRIDTEAFFGQGTRLTVV.

The CDR3 coding sequence is TGTGCCAGCAGCGTAGAGCTAGCGGAAAGCACAGATACGCAGTATTTT. It encodes CASSVELAESTDTQYF. The chain carries TRBV9 and TRBJ2-3; 7 bases are a match to TRBD2. CDR3 length: 16 residues. Germline assignment: CDR1 SGDLS and CDR2 YYNGEE. V trimming: 0 bases; J trimming: 0 bases; junction bases outside the gene matches: 4.

The chain uses TRBV29-1 and TRBJ2-7, with D possibly matching TRBD1 (5 bases). Germline V CDR1 and CDR2: SQVTM, ANQGSEA. V shed 4 bases and J shed 2 bases, with 15 bases lying between them. The CDR3 has 14 amino acids. CDR3 coding DNA: TGCAGCGTTGCCACAGGCAGTTGGCCCTACGAGCAGTACTTC. It is translated as CSVATGSWPYEQYF.

The rearrangement joins TRBV18 to TRBJ2-3, with D unresolved. This CDR3 is 16 amino acids long. Germline CDR1 is KGHSH and CDR2 is LQKENI. Deletions cut 6 bases from V and 4 bases from J, with 20 bases between. CDR3 DNA: TGTGCCAGCTCTCCGTATCCGGAGAGGAACGCAGATACGCAGTATTTT. Its translation is CASSPYPERNADTQYF. The full variable domain, in which reference TRBV18 and TRBJ2-3 provide the parts outside the CDR3, is NAGVMQNPRHLVRRRGQEARLRCSPMKGHSHVYWYRQLPEEGLKFMVYLQKENIIDESGMPKERFSAEFPKEGPSILRIQQVVRGDSAAYFCASSPYPERNADTQYFGPGTRLTVL.

The gene calls are TRBV4-1 and TRBJ2-1; D not resolved. The CDR3 is 15 amino acids. V was shortened by 7 bases and J by 0 bases, with 13 bases between the two germline ends. CDR1 and CDR2 from the germline V gene are MGHRA and YSYEKL. As DNA, the CDR3 is TGCGCCAGCACCCCCGACACGTCCTCCTACAATGAGCAGTTCTTC. Translation gives CASTPDTSSYNEQFF.

This clonotype was picked up a small number of times. CDR3 residues: CASRRPSGEQFF. The CDR3 DNA follows: TGTGCCAGCAGGCGGCCTTCGGGTGAGCAGTTCTTC. The V call is TRBV12-3 or TRBV12-4, the J call TRBJ2-1; no definite D call. The CDR3 is 12 amino acids. The V end was cut by 6 bases, the J end by 9 bases, with 12 bases between.

This clonotype has a single count. The chain combines TRBV20-1 with TRBJ1-1; the D is unclear. V lost 3 bases and J 10 bases, leaving 12 bases between the germline ends. This CDR3 has 11 amino acids. In germline, CDR1 is DFQATT, CDR2 SNEGSKA (reference sequence). Here the CDR3 DNA reads TGCAGTGCTAGTTCTGGGCCGCGAGCTTTCTTT. It encodes CSASSGPRAFF.

This clonotype was detected only once. The chain joins TRBV2 to TRBJ1-2; D call uncertain. The CDR3 consists of 14 residues. Germline values: CDR1 SNHLY, CDR2 FYNNEI. V was clipped by 7 bases and J by 1 base, with 13 bases between them. In DNA form, the CDR3 reads TGTGCCAGCAATAGACCCGTTTTTAACTATGGCTACACCTTC. Translated: CASNRPVFNYGYTF.

V is TRBV12-3 or TRBV12-4 and J is TRBJ1-6; TRBD1 agrees at 11 bases. J lost 9 bases, V lost 5 bases, and 0 bases had no gene match. The CDR3 covers 13 residues. DNA for the CDR3: TGTGCCAGCAGTGGGACAGGGGGTTCACCCCTCCACTTT. Protein sequence: CASSGTGGSPLHF.

The V call is TRBV28, the J call TRBJ1-1; 8 nucleotides agree with TRBD1. Germline lookup yields CDR1 MDHEN and CDR2 SYDVKM. After removal of 3 bases from V and 4 bases from J, the junction contained 1 base not matched to a gene. CDR3 length equals 13 residues. Written as DNA, the CDR3 is TGTGCCAGCAGTTTGGACAGGGCCACTGAAGCTTTCTTT. It is translated as CASSLDRATEAFF.

J is TRBJ2-1 and V is TRBV13, with TRBD2 as a possible D gene (6 bases). The CDR3 has 12 residues. The ends were cut back, 6 bases at V and 8 bases at J, with 11 bases in the middle. Per germline, CDR1 PRHDT and CDR2 FYEKMQ (reference sequence). CDR3: CASRGGLDEQFF. DNA of the CDR3: TGTGCCAGCAGGGGGGGACTGGATGAGCAGTTCTTC.